Shown below are 31 T cell receptor beta chains from a single sample sequenced in a study of response to subunit inactivated influenza vaccine. MiXCR, applied by TCRdb to the RT-PCR reads, yields one record per CDR3 protein. The data show around 570,000 distinct CDR3 sequences, approximately 7.6% seen once. The sequences come from PBMCs from blood, collected about 24 months after vaccination. Receptor source: a man aged 50 to 69 who received an inactivated influenza vaccine.

With regard to this clonotype: A read error may be the cause here, since a much bigger clone is one base away. This CDR3 fails to terminate in the conserved phenylalanine or tryptophan, so it likely reflects a read error. This chain connects TRBV12-3 or TRBV12-4 to TRBJ2-1; TRBD2 agrees at 8 bases. Germline trimming cut 5 bases from V and 7 bases from J; bases unmatched to any gene: 13. The CDR3 extends over 16 amino acids. The CDR3 region has the DNA TGTGCCAGCAGTCGAGCTCGACTAGCGTGGGGTAATGAGCAGTTCTTA. Residues: CASSRARLAWGNEQFL.

This clonotype has just a few counts. The chain combines TRBV12-3 or TRBV12-4 with TRBJ2-7; TRBD1 matches 8 bases. The CDR3 has 14 residues. With V trimmed by 5 bases and J by 7 bases, 10 bases remained unmatched. The CDR3 DNA reads as TGTGCCAGCAGTCCCGAGGCAGGGGGCGGTGAGCAGTACTTC. Translated: CASSPEAGGGEQYF.

This clonotype showed up many times. This chain links TRBV12-3 or TRBV12-4 with TRBJ2-1; D not resolved. This CDR3 has 13 amino acids. The germline V and J ends were trimmed by 2 bases and 9 bases, with 11 bases remaining between them. CDR3 DNA: TGTGCCAGCAGTTTATCGCGGCACAGTGAGCAGTTCTTC. The encoded protein is CASSLSRHSEQFF.

This clonotype was seen ten or more times. V usage is TRBV4-1 and J usage is TRBJ1-1; D unclear. The germline gives CDR1 MGHRA, CDR2 YSYEKL. The CDR3 runs to 20 residues. Trimming took off 0 bases at V and 0 bases at J, with 23 bases between the two ends. This CDR3 is CASSQDKADAHLNLNTEAFF. The CDR3 bases are TGCGCCAGCAGCCAAGATAAGGCAGACGCACACTTAAATCTGAACACTGAAGCTTTCTTT.

This chain links TRBV15 with TRBJ2-1; no definite D call. Germline lookup yields CDR1 LNHNV and CDR2 YYDKDF (reference sequence). The CDR3 totals 12 residues. V was clipped by 2 bases and J by 8 bases, with 7 bases between them. The CDR3 reads CATSRLVHEQFF. CDR3 bases: TGTGCCACCAGCAGACTAGTCCATGAGCAGTTCTTC.

This clonotype was observed a handful of times. The chain joins TRBV7-8 to TRBJ2-7, with 7 bases fitting TRBD2. Germline V CDR1 and CDR2: SGHVS, FQNEAQ. The CDR3 has 16 amino acids. The junction had 7 bases not matched to a gene; V was cut back by 0 bases and J by 2 bases. CDR3 protein: CASSLAGRAGAYEQYF. As DNA, the CDR3 is TGTGCCAGCAGCTTAGCGGGGAGGGCAGGAGCCTACGAGCAGTACTTC.

This clonotype was counted ten times or more. The V call is TRBV7-2, the J call TRBJ2-1, with unresolved D. This CDR3 region has 15 residues. Trimming cost V 1 base and J 0 bases, with 7 bases left between them. Germline CDR1 SGHTA, CDR2 FQGNSA. The CDR3 is CASSLVQISYNEQFF. The CDR3 region has the DNA TGTGCCAGCAGCTTAGTCCAGATCTCCTACAATGAGCAGTTCTTC.

Remarks on this clonotype: Relative to the germline gene, one junction end is altered; a read error may explain this. The chain couples TRBV10-3 to TRBJ2-5; a weak D match, TRBD1 (5 bases). Germline V gene lookup returns CDR1 ENHRY and CDR2 SYGVKD. This CDR3 comprises 14 residues. In DNA form, the CDR3 reads TGTGCGATCAGTGGTATACAGGCTAGGGATACCCAGTACTTC. Amino acid sequence: CAISGIQARDTQYF.

This clonotype was counted many times. The rearrangement uses TRBV6-1 and TRBJ2-5; D is perhaps TRBD1 (6 bases). Germline loops: CDR1 MNHNS, CDR2 SASEGT. The CDR3 runs to 13 residues. The ends were cut back, 10 bases at V and 5 bases at J, with 17 bases in the middle. CDR3 protein: CATEVPGVETQYF. The CDR3 DNA sequence: TGTGCCACTGAGGTCCCAGGGGTTGAGACCCAGTACTTC.

This clonotype was seen a handful of times. V and J are TRBV11-3 and TRBJ2-7; D remains unclear. Germline CDR1 is SGHNT and CDR2 is YENEEA. V was pared by 0 bases and J by 4 bases, with 7 bases between. The CDR3 totals 13 residues. The CDR3 DNA sequence: TGTGCCAGCAGCTTAGAATACGGGTACGAGCAGTACTTC. This codes for CASSLEYGYEQYF. The variable domain in full, with the rest retrieved from reference TRBV11-3 and TRBJ2-7, is EAGVVQSPRYKIIEKKQPVAFWCNPISGHNTLYWYLQNLGQGPELLIRYENEEAVDDSQLPKDRFSAERLKGVDSTLKIQPAELGDSAVYLCASSLEYGYEQYFGPGTRLTVT.

This clonotype has only a few counts. The V and J genes are TRBV19 and TRBJ2-1, with TRBD1 matching over 9 bases. V lost 4 bases to trimming and J lost 5 bases; unmatched junction nucleotides: 6. The CDR3 runs to 15 residues. Germline CDR1 is LNHDA and CDR2 is SQIVND (reference sequence). The CDR3 region has the DNA TGTGCCAGTAGTAAAGGGGACAGGGCTAACAATGAGCAGTTCTTC. This sequence encodes CASSKGDRANNEQFF.

This clonotype occurred a few times. The V gene is TRBV24-1, the J gene TRBJ2-1; TRBD2 matches at 12 bases. The CDR3 spans 16 residues. Unmatched junction bases numbered 6, after V lost 5 bases and J lost 5 bases. From germline, CDR1 is KGHDR and CDR2 SFDVKD. The CDR3 nucleotides read TGTGCCACCAGTGGGGCTAGCGGGGGGGCCGACAATGAGCAGTTCTTC. It codes for CATSGASGGADNEQFF.

The CDR3 DNA is TGCGCCAGCAGCCGACGCGGGGGGGTCGGCACAGATACGCAGTATTTT. This encodes CASSRRGGVGTDTQYF. The chain is built from TRBV5-1 and TRBJ2-3; 9 bases align to TRBD2. V lost 4 bases, J lost 1 base, and 7 bases stayed unmatched. The CDR3 has 16 amino acids. Germline values: CDR1 SGHRS, CDR2 YFSETQ.

About this clonotype itself: Since a much larger clone is just one base distant, this may be a read error. The rearrangement links TRBV12-3 or TRBV12-4 to TRBJ1-5; D is undetermined. The CDR3 length is 12 residues. V was trimmed by 2 bases and J by 5 bases, leaving 4 bases between them. The CDR3 sequence is CASSLPYQPQHF. As DNA, the CDR3 is TGTGCCAGCAGTTTACCCTATCAGCCCCAGCATTTT.

The CDR3 DNA reads as TGCAGTGCTAGCTATTCTAGCGGAGGCTACAATGAGCAGTTCTTC. It yields the protein CSASYSSGGYNEQFF. The rearrangement uses TRBV20-1 and TRBJ2-1; 7 bases are shared with TRBD2. CDR1 is DFQATT, CDR2 SNEGSKA, per germline (reference sequence). V trimming: 3 bases; J trimming: 3 bases; junction bases outside the gene matches: 8. The CDR3 spans 15 residues.

This clonotype was counted many times. This rearrangement joins TRBV5-6 to TRBJ1-2; D gene uncertain. The CDR3 runs 12 residues. The germline V gene has CDR1 SGHDT and CDR2 YYEEEE. With 3 bases removed from V and 7 bases from J, the gap between germline ends came to 10 bases. The CDR3, as DNA: TGTGCCAGCAGCTCGCCTCGAGGTGGCTACACCTTC. This gives the protein CASSSPRGGYTF.

This clonotype has a count of ten or more. The chain recombines TRBV29-1 with TRBJ2-1; no firm D call. Germline values: CDR1 SQVTM, CDR2 ANQGSEA. The V gene lost 6 bases and the J gene lost 3 bases, with 9 bases spanning the gap. The CDR3 extends over 12 amino acids. The CDR3 reads CSVARNYNEQFF. The DNA for the CDR3 is TGCAGCGTGGCTAGAAACTACAATGAGCAGTTCTTC.

This clonotype was found many times. This chain uses TRBV20-1 with TRBJ2-7; no clear D. Trimming stripped 5 bases from V and 0 bases from J, with 8 bases between. The CDR3 is 12 amino acids. Germline CDR1 reads DFQATT; CDR2 reads SNEGSKA (reference sequence). For the CDR3, the DNA is TGCAGTGCTTGGACCTTCTCCTACGAGCAGTACTTC. It specifies CSAWTFSYEQYF.

This clonotype was seen a handful of times. The DNA of the CDR3 is TGTGCCAGCAGTCAACAGGGATTTAACAATGAGCAGTTCTTC. This encodes CASSQQGFNNEQFF. The chain is built from TRBV7-9 and TRBJ2-1, with D possibly being TRBD1 (6 bases). Per germline, CDR1 SEHNR and CDR2 FQNEAQ (reference sequence). Trimming left V 6 bases short and J 5 bases short, with 14 bases between. This CDR3 contains 14 residues.

Only a few counts were recorded for this clonotype. This chain links TRBV7-2 with TRBJ2-7; 7 bases are a match to TRBD2. This CDR3 contains 14 residues. Germline CDR1 SGHTA, CDR2 FQGNSA. The V segment lost 5 bases and the J segment 2 bases; nucleotides outside the gene matches: 6. The DNA of the CDR3 is TGTGCCAGCAGCCCAAGCGGGGTAACCTACGAGCAGTACTTC. It specifies CASSPSGVTYEQYF. Full variable domain (rest looked up from reference TRBV7-2 and TRBJ2-7): GAGVSQSPSNKVTEKGKDVELRCDPISGHTALYWYRQSLGQGLEFLIYFQGNSAPDKSGLPSDRFSAERTGGSVSTLTIQRTQQEDSAVYLCASSPSGVTYEQYFGPGTRLTVT.

This clonotype was counted many times. The rearrangement links TRBV20-1 to TRBJ2-1; 7 nucleotides agree with TRBD2. J gave up 4 bases and V 5 bases, and 5 bases lay outside the gene matches. Germline assignment: CDR1 DFQATT and CDR2 SNEGSKA (reference sequence). This CDR3 comprises 13 residues. The CDR3 DNA reads as TGCAGTGCTGGGGCTAGCGGATACAATGAGCAGTTCTTC. Protein: CSAGASGYNEQFF.

This clonotype was found many times. The chain recombines TRBV20-1 with TRBJ1-2; no clear D gene. Trimming removed 5 bases from V and 6 bases from J, with 4 bases in between. Per the germline V gene, CDR1 is DFQATT and CDR2 is SNEGSKA (reference sequence). CDR3 length equals 9 residues. CDR3 sequence: CSASHGYTF. CDR3 DNA: TGCAGTGCTTCACATGGCTACACCTTC.

The chain couples TRBV5-1 to TRBJ1-5, with D maybe TRBD1 (6 bases). Deletions cut 4 bases from V and 6 bases from J, with 17 bases between. This CDR3 is built from 15 residues. Germline CDR1 SGHRS, CDR2 YFSETQ. CDR3 in DNA: TGCGCCAGCAGCCCCGGCGACTCAGGGGCTCAGCCCCAGCATTTT. Protein product: CASSPGDSGAQPQHF.

This clonotype was counted between two and nine times. V is TRBV2 and J is TRBJ1-2, with unresolved D. Germline-derived CDR1 and CDR2 are SNHLY and FYNNEI. Trimming cost V 1 base and J 2 bases, with 5 bases left between them. The CDR3 totals 13 residues. The CDR3 protein is CASSEERNYGYTF. The CDR3 region has the DNA TGTGCCAGCAGTGAAGAGAGGAACTATGGCTACACCTTC.

This clonotype was seen at least ten times. This chain joins TRBV10-3 and TRBJ2-3; 10 positions match TRBD2. Germline CDR1 ENHRY, CDR2 SYGVKD. The CDR3 totals 14 residues. The trim removed 8 bases at V and 4 bases at J, leaving 6 bases unmatched. CDR3 DNA: TGTGCCATCGGTGGTAGCGGGAGGCCAGATACGCAGTATTTT. This encodes CAIGGSGRPDTQYF.

The rearrangement joins TRBV12-3 or TRBV12-4 to TRBJ2-7, with D hard to call. V shed 3 bases and J shed 5 bases, with 5 bases lying between them. The CDR3 runs 11 residues. CDR3 coding DNA: TGTGCCAGCAGTTTCGGGCACGAGCAGTACTTC. Amino acid sequence: CASSFGHEQYF.

CDR3 DNA sequence: TGTGCCAGCAGTGACGGGCTCTCCTACGAGCAGTACTTC. This sequence encodes CASSDGLSYEQYF. V is TRBV6-2 or TRBV6-3 and J is TRBJ2-7; no reliable D call. The V and J ends lost 5 bases and 0 bases respectively, with 8 bases between them. This CDR3 contains 13 residues. Germline V gives CDR1 MNHEY, CDR2 SVGEGT.

This clonotype has only a few counts. The chain employs TRBV19 and TRBJ1-1, with no clear D. V gave up 5 bases and J gave up 8 bases, with 18 bases separating them. The CDR3 covers 14 residues. Germline V gives CDR1 LNHDA, CDR2 SQIVND (reference sequence). This chain's CDR3 is CASSPGYRRREAFF. The CDR3 region has the DNA TGTGCCAGTAGTCCCGGTTATAGGCGGCGGGAAGCTTTCTTT.

This clonotype showed up many times. The chain uses TRBV7-9 and TRBJ2-7; D is unresolved. The CDR3 is 12 residues long. Germline assignment: CDR1 SEHNR and CDR2 FQNEAQ (reference sequence). Trimming shortened V by 3 bases and J by 3 bases, and 6 bases separated the two germline ends. This chain's CDR3 is CASSFLNYEQYF. CDR3 nucleotide sequence: TGTGCCAGCAGCTTTTTGAACTACGAGCAGTACTTC. The variable domain in full, with the rest retrieved from reference TRBV7-9 and TRBJ2-7, is DTGVSQNPRHKITKRGQNVTFRCDPISEHNRLYWYRQTLGQGPEFLTYFQNEAQLEKSRLLSDRFSAERPKGSFSTLEIQRTEQGDSAMYLCASSFLNYEQYFGPGTRLTVT.

The chain carries TRBV16 and TRBJ2-7; the D gene is possibly TRBD2 (5 bases). Between the trimmed V and J ends, which lost 5 bases and 7 bases, there was a span of 21 bases. Germline V CDR1 and CDR2: KGHSY, FQNENV. The CDR3 spans 15 residues. CDR3 DNA: TGTGCCAGCAGCAAGGAGGTCCCTTGTACCCAGGAGCAGTACTTC. Amino acid sequence: CASSKEVPCTQEQYF.

The rearrangement uses TRBV27 and TRBJ2-7; perhaps D is TRBD1 or TRBD2 (5 bases each). The length of the CDR3 is 11 residues. CDR1 and CDR2 (germline): MNHEY, SMNVEV (reference sequence). V was trimmed by 4 bases and J by 11 bases, leaving 12 bases between them. The CDR3 protein is CASSSQGPEYF. As DNA, the CDR3 is TGTGCCAGCAGTTCCCAGGGACCTGAGTACTTC.